This T cell receptor (beta chain) was found in a study of tumor-infiltrating lymphocytes in primary liver carcinoma. Study as a whole: Tumors, staged T1-T3 N0M0, spanned about 4 to 11 cm. Sample counts of productive TCRbeta reads spanned roughly 3.5 to 8 million; these counts were similar across tissue types.

Concerning this clonotype itself: No antigen is known for it. The germline gene is not matched at one end of the junction; a read error may be the cause.

The germline V gene encodes CDR1 SGHAT and CDR2 FQNNGV. This CDR3 has 13 amino acids. Study observations and caveats: Tumor specimens were characterized by a significantly higher top-250-clone fraction than blood (p = 0.039). Present in all five tumor regions were only about 7.5-25% of the top clones.

DNA and RNA were both co-extracted from approximately 20-30 mg of bulk tissue that had not been sorted. A primer in the constant region served to generate TCR beta cDNA from around 500 ng of total RNA. Three nested multiplex PCR rounds, a slightly modified ARM-PCR method, built the TCR beta libraries. TRBV1-TRBV30 forward primers and a C-beta reverse primer were used in the first two PCR rounds, which each ran for about 11 cycles. From the multiplex PCR reads, TCRdb called clonotypes with MiXCR, one entry per CDR3 protein. The repertoire holds about 66,000 distinct CDR3 sequences, with about two thirds as singletons.

The sequencing input was liver tumor tissue from sampling region 4. Noted subset: tumor region T4, right-lateral pole. The clonotype was recovered from a man between 40 and 49 years old with primary liver carcinoma and hepatitis B virus infection. The chain links TRBV11-2 to TRBJ1-1; D unclear. The CDR3, as DNA: TGTGCCAGCCGCTTAGTAGATTGCACTGAAGCTTTCTTT. It codes for CASRLVDCTEAFF.